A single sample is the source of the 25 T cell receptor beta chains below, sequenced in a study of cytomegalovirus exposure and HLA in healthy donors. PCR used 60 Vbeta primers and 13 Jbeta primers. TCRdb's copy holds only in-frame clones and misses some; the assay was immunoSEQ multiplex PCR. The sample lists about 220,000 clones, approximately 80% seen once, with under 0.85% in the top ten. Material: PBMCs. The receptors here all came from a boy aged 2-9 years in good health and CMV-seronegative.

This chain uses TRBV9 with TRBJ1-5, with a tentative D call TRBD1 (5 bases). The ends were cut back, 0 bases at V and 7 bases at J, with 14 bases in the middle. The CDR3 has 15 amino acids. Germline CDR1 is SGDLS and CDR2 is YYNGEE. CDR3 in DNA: TGTGCCAGCAGCGTAGGTAAGTGGGGGAGGCAGCCCCAGCATTTT. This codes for CASSVGKWGRQPQHF.

Here the CDR3 reads CATSRDGTSGSLHEQFF. The CDR3 region has the DNA TGTGCCACCAGCAGAGATGGGACTAGCGGGAGTCTCCATGAGCAGTTCTTC. The J gene is TRBJ2-1, the V gene TRBV15, with 14 bases matching TRBD2. Germline assignment: CDR1 LNHNV and CDR2 YYDKDF (reference sequence). The J segment lost 8 bases and the V segment lost 0 bases, leaving 6 bases of the junction unmatched. The CDR3 loop spans 17 amino acids.

CDR3 sequence: CAWSRGAGYPKNIQYF. The CDR3 DNA sequence: TGTGCCTGGAGTCGAGGGGCGGGATATCCCAAAAACATTCAGTACTTC. The chain links TRBV30 to TRBJ2-4, with D possibly being TRBD2 (6 bases). Per the germline V gene, CDR1 is GTSNPN and CDR2 is SVGIG (reference sequence). This CDR3 has 16 residues. The ends were cut back, 2 bases at V and 2 bases at J, with 16 bases in the middle. Together with reference TRBV30 and TRBJ2-4, the CDR3 gives the full variable domain: SQTIHQWPATLVQPVGSPLSLECTVEGTSNPNLYWYRQAAGRGLQLLFYSVGIGQISSEVPQNLSASRPQDRQFILSSKKLLLSDSGFYLCAWSRGAGYPKNIQYFGAGTRLSVL.

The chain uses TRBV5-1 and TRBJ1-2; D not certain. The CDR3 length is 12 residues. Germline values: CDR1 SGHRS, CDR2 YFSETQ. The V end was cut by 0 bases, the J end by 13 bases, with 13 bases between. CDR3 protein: CASSLDPPEFTF. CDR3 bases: TGCGCCAGCAGCTTGGATCCCCCCGAGTTCACCTTC.

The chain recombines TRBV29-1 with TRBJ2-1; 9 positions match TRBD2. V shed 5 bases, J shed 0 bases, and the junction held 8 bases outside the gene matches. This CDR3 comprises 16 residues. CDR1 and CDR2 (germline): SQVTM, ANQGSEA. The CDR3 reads CSVRTSGRNSYNEQFF. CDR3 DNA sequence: TGCAGCGTTCGAACTAGCGGGCGGAACTCCTACAATGAGCAGTTCTTC.

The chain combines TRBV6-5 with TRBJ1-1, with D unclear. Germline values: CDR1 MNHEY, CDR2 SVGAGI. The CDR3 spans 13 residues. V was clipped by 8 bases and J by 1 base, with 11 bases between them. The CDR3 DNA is TGTGCCAGCCACCTGGGAGCGAACACTGAAGCTTTCTTT. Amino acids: CASHLGANTEAFF.

CDR3 coding DNA: TGCAGCGTTGAGTTCTCTTACTATGGCTACACCTTC. It is translated as CSVEFSYYGYTF. The chain couples TRBV29-1 to TRBJ1-2; D is unclear. Germline V gene lookup returns CDR1 SQVTM and CDR2 ANQGSEA. The CDR3 has 12 residues. The V end lost 3 bases, the J end lost 3 bases, and 8 bases lay between the germline ends.

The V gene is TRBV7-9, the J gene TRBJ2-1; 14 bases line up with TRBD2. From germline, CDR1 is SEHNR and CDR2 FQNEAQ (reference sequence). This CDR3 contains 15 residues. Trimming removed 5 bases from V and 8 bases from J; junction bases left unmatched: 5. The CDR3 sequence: CASSQGTSGSDEQFF. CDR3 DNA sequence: TGTGCCAGCAGCCAAGGGACTAGCGGGAGCGATGAGCAGTTCTTC.

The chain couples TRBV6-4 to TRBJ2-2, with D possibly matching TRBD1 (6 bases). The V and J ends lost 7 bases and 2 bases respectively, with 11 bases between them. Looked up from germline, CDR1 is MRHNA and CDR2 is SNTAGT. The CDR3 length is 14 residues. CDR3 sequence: CASMRTANTGELFF. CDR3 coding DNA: TGTGCCAGCATGCGGACAGCTAACACCGGGGAGCTGTTTTTT.

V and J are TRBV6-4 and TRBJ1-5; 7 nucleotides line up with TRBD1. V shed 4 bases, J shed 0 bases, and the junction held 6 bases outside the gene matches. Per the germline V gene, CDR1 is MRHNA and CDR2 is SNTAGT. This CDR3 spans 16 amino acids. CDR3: CASSGTGTHSNQPQHF. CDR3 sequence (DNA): TGTGCCAGCAGTGGGACAGGTACCCATAGCAATCAGCCCCAGCATTTT.

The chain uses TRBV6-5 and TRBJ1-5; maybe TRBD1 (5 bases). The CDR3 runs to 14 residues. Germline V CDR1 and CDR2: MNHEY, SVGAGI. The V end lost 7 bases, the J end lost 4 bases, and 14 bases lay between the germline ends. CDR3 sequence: CASNPGMANQPQHF. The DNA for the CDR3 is TGTGCCAGCAACCCAGGGATGGCGAATCAGCCCCAGCATTTT.

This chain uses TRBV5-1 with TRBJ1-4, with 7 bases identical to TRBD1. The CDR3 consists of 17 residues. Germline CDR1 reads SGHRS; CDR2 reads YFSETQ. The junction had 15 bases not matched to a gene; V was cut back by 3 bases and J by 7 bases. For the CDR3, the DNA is TGCGCCAGCAGCTCGCCCGACAGGGCCGTACCGGGTGAAAAACTGTTTTTT. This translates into CASSSPDRAVPGEKLFF.

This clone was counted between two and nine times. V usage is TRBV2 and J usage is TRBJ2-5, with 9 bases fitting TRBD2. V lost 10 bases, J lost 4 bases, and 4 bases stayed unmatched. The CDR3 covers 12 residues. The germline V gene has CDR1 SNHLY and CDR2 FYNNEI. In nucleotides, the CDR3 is TGTGCCACCTCGGGACTAGCAGAGACCCAGTACTTC. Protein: CATSGLAETQYF. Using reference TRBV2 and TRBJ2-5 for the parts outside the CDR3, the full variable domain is EPEVTQTPSHQVTQMGQEVILRCVPISNHLYFYWYRQILGQKVEFLVSFYNNEISEKSEIFDDQFSVERPDGSNFTLKIRSTKLEDSAMYFCATSGLAETQYFGPGTRLLVL.

CDR3 amino acids: CASSVNSGELFF. CDR3 coding DNA: TGTGCCAGCAGCGTAAACTCCGGGGAGCTGTTTTTT. This rearrangement joins TRBV9 to TRBJ2-2, with no clear D. Germline-derived CDR1 and CDR2 are SGDLS and YYNGEE. The CDR3 totals 12 residues. The V end lost 1 base, the J end lost 6 bases, and 4 bases lay between the germline ends.

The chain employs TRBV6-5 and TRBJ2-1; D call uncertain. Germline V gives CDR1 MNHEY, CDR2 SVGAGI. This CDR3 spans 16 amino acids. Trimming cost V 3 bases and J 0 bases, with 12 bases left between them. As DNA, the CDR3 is TGTGCCAGCAGTTATAATGCGGCGAGCTCCTACAATGAGCAGTTCTTC. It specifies CASSYNAASSYNEQFF.

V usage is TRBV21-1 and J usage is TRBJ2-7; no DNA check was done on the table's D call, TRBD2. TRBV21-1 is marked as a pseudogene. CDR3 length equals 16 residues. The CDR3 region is CASSKAGGGGGHEQYF. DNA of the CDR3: TGTGCCAGCAGCAAAGCAGGCGGGGGCGGTGGCCACGAGCAGTACTTC.

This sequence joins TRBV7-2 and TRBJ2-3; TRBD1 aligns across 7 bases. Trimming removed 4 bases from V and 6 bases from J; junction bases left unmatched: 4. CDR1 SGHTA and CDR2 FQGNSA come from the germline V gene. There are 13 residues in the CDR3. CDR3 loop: CASSSDRVDTQYF. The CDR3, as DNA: TGTGCCAGCAGCTCCGACAGGGTTGATACGCAGTATTTT.

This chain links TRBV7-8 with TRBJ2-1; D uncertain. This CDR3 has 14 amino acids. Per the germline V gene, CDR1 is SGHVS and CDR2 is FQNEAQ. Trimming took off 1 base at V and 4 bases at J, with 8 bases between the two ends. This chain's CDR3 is CASSLVPSYNEQFF. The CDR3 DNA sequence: TGTGCCAGCAGCTTAGTCCCCTCGTACAATGAGCAGTTCTTC.

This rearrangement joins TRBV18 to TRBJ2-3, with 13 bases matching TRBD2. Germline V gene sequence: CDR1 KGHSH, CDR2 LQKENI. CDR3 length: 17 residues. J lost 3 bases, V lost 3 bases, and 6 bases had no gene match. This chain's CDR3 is CASSPGLAGKTTDTQYF. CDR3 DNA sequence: TGTGCCAGCTCACCGGGACTAGCGGGGAAAACGACAGATACGCAGTATTTT.

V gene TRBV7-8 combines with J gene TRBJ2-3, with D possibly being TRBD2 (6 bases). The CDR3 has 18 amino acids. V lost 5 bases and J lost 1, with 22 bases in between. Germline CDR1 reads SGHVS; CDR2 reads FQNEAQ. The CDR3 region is CASSEARLGLSRTDTQYF. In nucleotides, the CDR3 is TGTGCCAGCAGCGAAGCCCGACTAGGGCTATCTCGCACAGATACGCAGTATTTT.

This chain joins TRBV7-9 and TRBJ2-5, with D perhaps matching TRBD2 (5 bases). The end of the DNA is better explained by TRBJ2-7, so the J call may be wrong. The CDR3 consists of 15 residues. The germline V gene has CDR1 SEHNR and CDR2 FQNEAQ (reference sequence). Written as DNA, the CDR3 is TGTGCCAGCAGCCTCGCCACGGGATTTACCCACGAGCAGTACTTC. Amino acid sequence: CASSLATGFTHEQYF.

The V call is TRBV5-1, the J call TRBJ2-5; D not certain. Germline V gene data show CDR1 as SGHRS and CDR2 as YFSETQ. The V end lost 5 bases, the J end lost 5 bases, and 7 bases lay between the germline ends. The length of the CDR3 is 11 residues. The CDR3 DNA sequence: TGCGCCAGCAGGAGTTCTGAGACCCAGTACTTC. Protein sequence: CASRSSETQYF.

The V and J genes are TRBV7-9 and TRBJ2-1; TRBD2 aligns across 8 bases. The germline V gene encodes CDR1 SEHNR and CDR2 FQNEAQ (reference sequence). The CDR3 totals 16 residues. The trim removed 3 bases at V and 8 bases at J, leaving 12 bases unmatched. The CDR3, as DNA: TGTGCCAGCAGCTTGGGCGGGAGGTACTTGATGCATGAGCAGTTCTTC. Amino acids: CASSLGGRYLMHEQFF. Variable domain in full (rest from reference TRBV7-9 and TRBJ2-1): DTGVSQNPRHKITKRGQNVTFRCDPISEHNRLYWYRQTLGQGPEFLTYFQNEAQLEKSRLLSDRFSAERPKGSFSTLEIQRTEQGDSAMYLCASSLGGRYLMHEQFFGPGTRLTVL.

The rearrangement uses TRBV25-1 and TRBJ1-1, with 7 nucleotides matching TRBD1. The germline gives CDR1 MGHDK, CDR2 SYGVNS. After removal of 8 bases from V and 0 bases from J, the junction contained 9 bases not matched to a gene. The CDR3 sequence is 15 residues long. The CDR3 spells CASPKGDRLNTEAFF. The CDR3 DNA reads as TGTGCCAGCCCTAAAGGGGACAGACTGAACACTGAAGCTTTCTTT.

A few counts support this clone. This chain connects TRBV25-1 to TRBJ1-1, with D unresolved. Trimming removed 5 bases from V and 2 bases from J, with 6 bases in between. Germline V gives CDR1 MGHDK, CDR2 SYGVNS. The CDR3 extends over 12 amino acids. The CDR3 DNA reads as TGTGCCAGCAGTACTCCAAACACTGAAGCTTTCTTT. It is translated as CASSTPNTEAFF. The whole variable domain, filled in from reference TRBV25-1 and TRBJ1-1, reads EADIYQTPRYLVIGTGKKITLECSQTMGHDKMYWYQQDPGMELHLIHYSYGVNSTEKGDLSSESTVSRIRTEHFPLTLESARPSHTSQYLCASSTPNTEAFFGQGTRLTVV.